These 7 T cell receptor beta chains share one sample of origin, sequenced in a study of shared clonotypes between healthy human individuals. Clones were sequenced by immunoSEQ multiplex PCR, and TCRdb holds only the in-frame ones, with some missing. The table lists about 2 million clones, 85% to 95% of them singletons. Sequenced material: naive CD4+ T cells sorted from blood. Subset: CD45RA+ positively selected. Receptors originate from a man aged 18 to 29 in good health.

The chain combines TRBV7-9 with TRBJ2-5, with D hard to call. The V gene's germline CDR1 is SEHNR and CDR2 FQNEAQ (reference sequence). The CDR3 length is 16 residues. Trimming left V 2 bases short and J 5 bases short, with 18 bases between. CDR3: CASSLSTDQPRETQYF. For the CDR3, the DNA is TGTGCCAGCAGCTTAAGCACGGACCAACCGCGGGAGACCCAGTACTTC.

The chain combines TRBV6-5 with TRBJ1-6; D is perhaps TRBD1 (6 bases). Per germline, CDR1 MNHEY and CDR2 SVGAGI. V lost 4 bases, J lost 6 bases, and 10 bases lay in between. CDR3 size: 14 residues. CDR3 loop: CASSFAGANSPLHF. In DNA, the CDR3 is TGTGCCAGCAGTTTCGCGGGGGCTAATTCACCCCTCCACTTT.

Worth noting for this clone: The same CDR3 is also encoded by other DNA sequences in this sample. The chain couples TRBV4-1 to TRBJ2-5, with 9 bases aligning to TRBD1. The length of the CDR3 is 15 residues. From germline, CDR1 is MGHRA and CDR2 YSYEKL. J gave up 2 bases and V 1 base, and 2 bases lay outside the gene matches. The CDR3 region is CASSQGDRDQETQYF. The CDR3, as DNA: TGCGCCAGCAGCCAAGGGGACAGGGATCAAGAGACCCAGTACTTC.

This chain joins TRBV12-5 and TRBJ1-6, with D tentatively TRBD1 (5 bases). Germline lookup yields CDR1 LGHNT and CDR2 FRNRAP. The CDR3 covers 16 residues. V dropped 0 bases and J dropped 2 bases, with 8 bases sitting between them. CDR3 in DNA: TGTGCTAGTGGTTTGGTACTAGGGGCCTATAATTCACCCCTCCACTTT. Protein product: CASGLVLGAYNSPLHF.

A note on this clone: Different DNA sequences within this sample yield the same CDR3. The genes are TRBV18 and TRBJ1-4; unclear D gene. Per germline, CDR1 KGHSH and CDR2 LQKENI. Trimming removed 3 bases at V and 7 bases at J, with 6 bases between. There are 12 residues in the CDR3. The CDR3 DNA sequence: TGTGCCAGCTCACCTTCAGGTGAAAAACTGTTTTTT. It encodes CASSPSGEKLFF.

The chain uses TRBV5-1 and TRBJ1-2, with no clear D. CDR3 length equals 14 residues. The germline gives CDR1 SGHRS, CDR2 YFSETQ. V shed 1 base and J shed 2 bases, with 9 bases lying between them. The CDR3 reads CASSLFSENYGYTF. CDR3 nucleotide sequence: TGCGCCAGCAGCTTGTTTTCGGAAAACTATGGCTACACCTTC.

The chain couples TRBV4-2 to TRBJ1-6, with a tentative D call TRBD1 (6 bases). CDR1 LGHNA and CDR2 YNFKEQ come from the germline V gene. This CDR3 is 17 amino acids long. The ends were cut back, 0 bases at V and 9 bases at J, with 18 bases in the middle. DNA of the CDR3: TGTGCCAGCAGCCAAGAGGCCAGGGGCGGATTCTCTTCACCCCTCCACTTT. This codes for CASSQEARGGFSSPLHF.